This entry lists 25 T cell receptor beta chains sequenced from one sample in a study of T cell clones after liver transplantation. Sequencing used immunoSEQ multiplex PCR; TCRdb keeps in-frame clones, though not all of them. The sample lists over 70,000 clones; approximately 80% were seen once. Sequencing was performed on CD4+ T cells from blood, taken 12 months after liver transplant. These receptors were taken from a human patient who received a liver transplant. The graft donor may have contributed some T cells.

The chain links TRBV2 to TRBJ2-1, with a weak D call TRBD2 (6 bases). Germline V lookup: CDR1 SNHLY, CDR2 FYNNEI. The CDR3 consists of 15 residues. Trimming took off 3 bases at V and 4 bases at J, with 13 bases between the two ends. Here the CDR3 DNA reads TGTGCCAGCAGTGAGTTGCGGAGGGATTACAATGAGCAGTTCTTC. This sequence encodes CASSELRRDYNEQFF.

This chain connects TRBV13 to TRBJ1-2, with 7 bases aligning to TRBD1. CDR1 and CDR2 from the germline V gene are PRHDT and FYEKMQ (reference sequence). J was trimmed by 4 bases and V by 6 bases; bases with no gene match: 11. This CDR3 is built from 15 residues. The CDR3 nucleotides are TGTGCCAGCAGTCTAAGACAGGGTTGGTCCTATGGCTACACCTTC. Protein: CASSLRQGWSYGYTF.

The rearrangement links TRBV4-2 to TRBJ2-7; 9 positions agree with TRBD1. Germline loops: CDR1 LGHNA, CDR2 YNFKEQ. Unmatched junction bases numbered 7, after V lost 1 base and J lost 3 bases. This CDR3 comprises 16 residues. The CDR3 region is CASSQGGTGRRYEQYF. CDR3 nucleotides: TGTGCCAGCAGCCAAGGGGGGACAGGGCGTCGCTACGAGCAGTACTTC.

The chain has TRBV2 and TRBJ2-7; D is perhaps TRBD1 (6 bases). Germline CDR1 is SNHLY and CDR2 is FYNNEI. This CDR3 has 14 residues. The germline V and J ends were trimmed by 3 bases and 0 bases, with 9 bases remaining between them. CDR3 bases: TGTGCCAGCAGTGATACAGGGAGCTCCTACGAGCAGTACTTC. Its protein product is CASSDTGSSYEQYF.

This clone has only a few counts. The chain carries TRBV11-2 and TRBJ1-2; D is uncertain. V was trimmed by 2 bases and J by 0 bases, leaving 10 bases between them. This CDR3 is built from 15 residues. Germline CDR1 SGHAT, CDR2 FQNNGV. CDR3 residues: CASSLQAGSNYGYTF. CDR3 sequence (DNA): TGTGCCAGCAGCTTACAGGCGGGGTCTAACTATGGCTACACCTTC.

V usage is TRBV9 and J usage is TRBJ1-1; D call uncertain. The CDR3 spans 13 residues. The V gene lost 2 bases and the J gene lost 1 base, with 6 bases spanning the gap. Germline V gives CDR1 SGDLS, CDR2 YYNGEE. In DNA, the CDR3 is TGTGCCAGCAGCGTGACACAGAACACTGAAGCTTTCTTT. It specifies CASSVTQNTEAFF.

This clone was seen just once. V and J are TRBV18 and TRBJ2-5; D unclear. Looked up from germline, CDR1 is KGHSH and CDR2 is LQKENI. The CDR3 totals 15 residues. The ends were cut back, 2 bases at V and 5 bases at J, with 15 bases in the middle. The CDR3 region is CASSPIHSRQETQYF. The CDR3 region has the DNA TGTGCCAGCTCACCAATTCACAGTCGGCAGGAGACCCAGTACTTC.

This chain uses TRBV28 with TRBJ1-4, with 8 nucleotides matching TRBD1. The germline gives CDR1 MDHEN, CDR2 SYDVKM. The CDR3 is made up of 14 amino acids. J was trimmed by 10 bases and V by 5 bases; bases with no gene match: 9. CDR3 amino acids: CASSTDGTGGKLFF. The CDR3 DNA sequence: TGTGCCAGCAGTACGGACGGGACAGGCGGAAAACTGTTTTTT.

The chain joins TRBV6-6 to TRBJ1-5, with TRBD1 matching 9 bases. CDR1 is MNHNY and CDR2 is SVGAGI in the germline V gene (reference sequence). There are 16 residues in the CDR3. Unmatched junction bases numbered 9, after V lost 2 bases and J lost 7 bases. The CDR3 region is CASSYAGQGLGQPQHF. For the CDR3, the DNA is TGTGCCAGCAGTTACGCCGGACAGGGGCTGGGGCAGCCCCAGCATTTT.

This chain links TRBV28 with TRBJ2-1; D is perhaps TRBD1 (6 bases). Germline V gives CDR1 MDHEN, CDR2 SYDVKM. V dropped 5 bases and J dropped 0 bases, with 11 bases sitting between them. This CDR3 contains 15 residues. The CDR3 DNA sequence: TGTGCCAGCAGTGTAACAGGGAACTCCTACAATGAGCAGTTCTTC. It translates to CASSVTGNSYNEQFF.

CDR3 DNA sequence: TGTGCCAGCAGTTACTCTGCGGGAGGTTCAGATACGCAGTATTTT. Translating it yields CASSYSAGGSDTQYF. This chain uses TRBV6-5 with TRBJ2-3, with 8 bases identical to TRBD2. The CDR3 totals 15 residues. Germline V CDR1 and CDR2: MNHEY, SVGAGI. The V segment lost 0 bases and the J segment 4 bases; nucleotides outside the gene matches: 3.

The rearrangement joins TRBV7-2 to TRBJ2-7; 7 nucleotides agree with TRBD2. The J segment lost 4 bases and the V segment lost 1 base, leaving 4 bases of the junction unmatched. The length of the CDR3 is 14 residues. The germline CDR1 and CDR2 sequences are SGHTA and FQGNSA. The CDR3 here is CASSLEYSGYEQYF. DNA of the CDR3: TGTGCCAGCAGCTTAGAATATAGCGGGTACGAGCAGTACTTC.

The chain joins TRBV5-1 to TRBJ2-2; D may be TRBD1 (5 bases). From germline, CDR1 is SGHRS and CDR2 YFSETQ. Deletions cut 0 bases from V and 7 bases from J, with 13 bases between. The CDR3 is 15 residues long. For the CDR3, the DNA is TGCGCCAGCAGCTTGGCCCCGACAGTCAACGGGGAGCTGTTTTTT. Its protein is CASSLAPTVNGELFF.

The chain links TRBV9 to TRBJ2-2; D is ambiguous. Germline V CDR1 and CDR2: SGDLS, YYNGEE. V lost 0 bases, J lost 5 bases, and 11 bases lay in between. CDR3 length: 15 amino acids. As DNA, the CDR3 is TGTGCCAGCAGCGTAGGATCGTGGTTGACCGGGGAGCTGTTTTTT. Translating gives CASSVGSWLTGELFF.

J is TRBJ2-2 and V is TRBV5-1; the match to TRBD1 covers 10 bases. This CDR3 spans 16 amino acids. The J segment lost 4 bases and the V segment lost 0 bases, leaving 3 bases of the junction unmatched. The germline V gene encodes CDR1 SGHRS and CDR2 YFSETQ. The CDR3 spells CASSLGQGAGTGELFF. CDR3 nucleotide sequence: TGCGCCAGCAGCTTGGGACAGGGGGCAGGCACCGGGGAGCTGTTTTTT.

The chain couples TRBV19 to TRBJ2-5; 10 nucleotides match TRBD1. With 5 bases clipped from V and 5 bases from J, the junction kept 5 bases outside the gene matches. The length of the CDR3 is 14 residues. Germline-derived CDR1 and CDR2 are LNHDA and SQIVND (reference sequence). The CDR3 nucleotides read TGTGCCAGTAGTTTGACAGGGGGCTGGGAGACCCAGTACTTC. Translating gives CASSLTGGWETQYF.

V is TRBV7-2 and J is TRBJ1-4; no reliable D call. The CDR3 covers 14 residues. V was clipped by 4 bases and J by 8 bases, with 14 bases between them. Per the germline V gene, CDR1 is SGHTA and CDR2 is FQGNSA. CDR3 nucleotide sequence: TGTGCCAGCAGCTCCCCTGGCCCGGCGGAAAAACTGTTTTTT. It translates to CASSSPGPAEKLFF.

This chain links TRBV5-6 with TRBJ1-4, with TRBD1 identical over 9 bases. J was trimmed by 10 bases and V by 1 base; bases with no gene match: 8. The CDR3 is 15 amino acids. Germline V lookup: CDR1 SGHDT, CDR2 YYEEEE. DNA for the CDR3: TGTGCCAGCAGCTTGTGGACAGGGGTCGGGGGAAAACTGTTTTTT. Translating it yields CASSLWTGVGGKLFF.

The rearrangement joins TRBV7-3 to TRBJ2-6; D is unclear. Trimming took off 4 bases at V and 0 bases at J, with 13 bases between the two ends. Looked up from germline, CDR1 is SGHTA and CDR2 is FQGTGA. The CDR3 spans 17 residues. DNA of the CDR3: TGTGCCAGCAGCTCGCGAGGCGGTTCCTCTGGGGCCAACGTCCTGACTTTC. Amino acid sequence: CASSSRGGSSGANVLTF.

The chain uses TRBV5-1 and TRBJ2-3, with 16 positions matching TRBD2. This CDR3 has 17 amino acids. Germline V gene sequence: CDR1 SGHRS, CDR2 YFSETQ. V lost 4 bases, J lost 4 bases, and 6 bases stayed unmatched. CDR3 nucleotide sequence: TGCGCCAGCAGCCCGGGACTAGCGGGAGGGACCGCAGATACGCAGTATTTT. It translates to CASSPGLAGGTADTQYF.

The genes are TRBV18 and TRBJ1-4, with D perhaps TRBD1 (5 bases). V was pared by 3 bases and J by 0 bases, with 17 bases between. The CDR3 runs 18 residues. In germline, CDR1 is KGHSH, CDR2 LQKENI. CDR3 residues: CASSPSRGYTTTNEKLFF. The DNA for the CDR3 is TGTGCCAGCTCACCTAGTCGGGGGTATACAACAACTAATGAAAAACTGTTTTTT.

This clone has only a few counts. The chain carries TRBV2 and TRBJ2-7; possible D gene TRBD1, 6 bases. Trimming removed 4 bases from V and 3 bases from J, with 22 bases in between. CDR1 and CDR2 from the germline V gene are SNHLY and FYNNEI. CDR3 length: 17 amino acids. DNA of the CDR3: TGTGCCAGCAGTGTAGGGGGAACCTGGACAGCAGACTACGAGCAGTACTTC. Residues: CASSVGGTWTADYEQYF.

The count of this clone is one. The rearrangement links TRBV6-5 to TRBJ2-1; weak D call: TRBD2 (5 bases). The CDR3 is 14 residues long. Germline assignment: CDR1 MNHEY and CDR2 SVGAGI. V was pared by 2 bases and J by 8 bases, with 13 bases between. The CDR3 DNA is TGTGCCAGCAGTTACCTGGGAGCGATGGATGAGCAGTTCTTC. This sequence encodes CASSYLGAMDEQFF.

The rearrangement links TRBV19 to TRBJ2-3; 10 bases align to TRBD1. Per the germline V gene, CDR1 is LNHDA and CDR2 is SQIVND (reference sequence). The CDR3 sequence is 15 residues long. V lost 8 bases, J lost 5 bases, and 10 bases stayed unmatched. The CDR3 bases are TGTGCCAGTGCCTTTCCGGGACAGGGGATAGATACGCAGTATTTT. It encodes CASAFPGQGIDTQYF.

The chain recombines TRBV25-1 with TRBJ1-1; D is unclear. Trimming removed 1 base at V and 3 bases at J, with 9 bases between. The CDR3 length is 14 residues. Germline CDR1 is MGHDK and CDR2 is SYGVNS. The CDR3 region is CASSESVGYTEAFF. Here the CDR3 DNA reads TGTGCCAGCAGTGAATCCGTAGGGTACACTGAAGCTTTCTTT.